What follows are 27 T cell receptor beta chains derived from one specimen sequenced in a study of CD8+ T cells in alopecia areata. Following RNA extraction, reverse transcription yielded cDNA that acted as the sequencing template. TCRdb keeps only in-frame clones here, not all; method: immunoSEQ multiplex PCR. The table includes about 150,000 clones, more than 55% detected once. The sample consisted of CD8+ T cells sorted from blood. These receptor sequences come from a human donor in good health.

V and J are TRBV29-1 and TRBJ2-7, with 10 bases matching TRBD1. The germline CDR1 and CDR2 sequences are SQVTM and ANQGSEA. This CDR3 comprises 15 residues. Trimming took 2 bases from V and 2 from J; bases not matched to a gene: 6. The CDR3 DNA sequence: TGCAGCGTTGAAAACGATGGACAGGGGGCCTACGAGCAGTACTTC. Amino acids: CSVENDGQGAYEQYF.

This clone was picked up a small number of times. The CDR3 region is CASRRLAGGSYNEQFF. CDR3 DNA: TGTGCCAGCAGACGACTAGCGGGAGGCTCCTACAATGAGCAGTTCTTC. The rearrangement uses TRBV27 and TRBJ2-1, with 13 bases that match TRBD2. The germline gives CDR1 MNHEY, CDR2 SMNVEV (reference sequence). There are 16 residues in the CDR3. The V segment lost 6 bases and the J segment 0 bases; nucleotides outside the gene matches: 2.

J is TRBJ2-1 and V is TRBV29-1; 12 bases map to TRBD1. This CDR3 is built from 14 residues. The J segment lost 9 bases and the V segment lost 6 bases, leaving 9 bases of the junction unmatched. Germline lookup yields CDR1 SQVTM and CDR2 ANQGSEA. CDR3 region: CSVQGTGGTGEQFF. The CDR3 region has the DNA TGCAGCGTCCAAGGGACAGGGGGCACCGGTGAGCAGTTCTTC.

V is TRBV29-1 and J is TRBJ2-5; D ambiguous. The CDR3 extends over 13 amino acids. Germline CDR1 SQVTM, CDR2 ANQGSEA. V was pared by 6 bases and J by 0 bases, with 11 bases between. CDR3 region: CSVRLINQETQYF. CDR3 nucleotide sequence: TGCAGCGTGCGGCTTATAAACCAAGAGACCCAGTACTTC.

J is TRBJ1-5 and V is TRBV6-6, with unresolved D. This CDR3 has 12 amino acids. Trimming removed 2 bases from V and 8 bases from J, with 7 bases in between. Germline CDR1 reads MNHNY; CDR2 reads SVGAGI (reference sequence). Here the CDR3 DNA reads TGTGCCAGCAGTTACGGGGTTGAGCCCCAGCATTTT. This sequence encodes CASSYGVEPQHF.

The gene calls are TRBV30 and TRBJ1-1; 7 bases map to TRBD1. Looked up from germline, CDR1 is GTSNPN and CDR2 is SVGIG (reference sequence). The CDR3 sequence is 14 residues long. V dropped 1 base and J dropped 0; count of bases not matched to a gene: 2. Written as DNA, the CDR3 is TGTGCCTGGAGTGGGGACAGTATGAACACTGAAGCTTTCTTT. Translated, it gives CAWSGDSMNTEAFF.

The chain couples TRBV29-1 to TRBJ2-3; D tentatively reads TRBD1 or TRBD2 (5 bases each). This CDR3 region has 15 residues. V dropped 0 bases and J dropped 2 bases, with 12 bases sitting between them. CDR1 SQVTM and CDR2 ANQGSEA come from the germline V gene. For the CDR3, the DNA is TGCAGCGTTGAAGATCGGGGCAGCTACACAGATACGCAGTATTTT. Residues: CSVEDRGSYTDTQYF.

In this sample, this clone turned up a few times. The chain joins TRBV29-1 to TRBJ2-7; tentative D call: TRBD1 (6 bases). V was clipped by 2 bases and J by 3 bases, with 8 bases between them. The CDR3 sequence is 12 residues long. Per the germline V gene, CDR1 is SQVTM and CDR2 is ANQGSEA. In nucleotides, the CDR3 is TGCAGCGTTGAACTACAGGGCTACGAGCAGTACTTC. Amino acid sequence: CSVELQGYEQYF.

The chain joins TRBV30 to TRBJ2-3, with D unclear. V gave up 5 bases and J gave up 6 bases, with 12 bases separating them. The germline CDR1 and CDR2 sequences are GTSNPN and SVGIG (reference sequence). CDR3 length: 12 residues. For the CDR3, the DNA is TGTGCCTGGGGGGTCCACCTGGATACGCAGTATTTT. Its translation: CAWGVHLDTQYF.

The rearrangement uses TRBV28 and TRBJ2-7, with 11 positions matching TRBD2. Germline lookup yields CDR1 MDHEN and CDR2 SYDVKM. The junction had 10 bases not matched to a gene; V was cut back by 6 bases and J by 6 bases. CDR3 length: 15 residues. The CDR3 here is CASRRYSGRAVEQYF. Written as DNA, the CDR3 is TGTGCCAGCAGGCGATATAGCGGGAGGGCCGTCGAGCAGTACTTC.

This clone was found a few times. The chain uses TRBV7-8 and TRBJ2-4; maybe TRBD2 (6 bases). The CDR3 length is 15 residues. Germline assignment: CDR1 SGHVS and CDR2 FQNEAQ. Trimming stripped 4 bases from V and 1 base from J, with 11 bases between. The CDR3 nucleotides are TGTGCCAGCAGCTCAGGCGGGGCGGCCAAAAACATTCAGTACTTC. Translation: CASSSGGAAKNIQYF.

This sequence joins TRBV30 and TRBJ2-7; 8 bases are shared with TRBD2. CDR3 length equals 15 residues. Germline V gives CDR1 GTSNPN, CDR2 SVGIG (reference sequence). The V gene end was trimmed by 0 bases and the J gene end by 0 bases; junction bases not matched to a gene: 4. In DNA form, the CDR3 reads TGTGCCTGGAGTGTTCGCGGGAGGTTCTCCTACGAGCAGTACTTC. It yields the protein CAWSVRGRFSYEQYF.

In DNA, the CDR3 is TGTGCCAGCAGCTGGGGGTTCGGGAATCAGCCCCAGCATTTT. As protein: CASSWGFGNQPQHF. This rearrangement joins TRBV5-6 to TRBJ1-5; possible D gene TRBD1, 5 bases. Trimming shortened V by 3 bases and J by 4 bases, and 11 bases separated the two germline ends. CDR1 SGHDT and CDR2 YYEEEE come from the germline V gene. The CDR3 covers 14 residues.

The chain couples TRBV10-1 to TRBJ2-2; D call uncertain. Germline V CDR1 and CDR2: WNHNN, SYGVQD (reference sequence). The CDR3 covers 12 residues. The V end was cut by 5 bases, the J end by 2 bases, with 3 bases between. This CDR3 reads CASSPNTGELFF. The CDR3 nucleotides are TGCGCCAGCAGTCCCAACACCGGGGAGCTGTTTTTT.

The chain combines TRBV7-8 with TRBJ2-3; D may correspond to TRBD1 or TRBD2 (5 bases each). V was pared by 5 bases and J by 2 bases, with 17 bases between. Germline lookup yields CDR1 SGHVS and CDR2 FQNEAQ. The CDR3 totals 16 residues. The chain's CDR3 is CASSLYGDGVTDTQYF. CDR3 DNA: TGTGCCAGCAGCCTATACGGGGACGGAGTCACAGATACGCAGTATTTT.

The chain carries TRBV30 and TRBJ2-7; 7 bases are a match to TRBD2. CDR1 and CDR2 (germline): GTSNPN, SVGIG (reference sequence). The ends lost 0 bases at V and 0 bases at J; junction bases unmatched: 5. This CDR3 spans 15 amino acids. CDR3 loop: CAWSVSSGYSYEQYF. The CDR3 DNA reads TGTGCCTGGAGTGTATCTAGCGGCTACTCCTACGAGCAGTACTTC.

As DNA, the CDR3 is TGTGCCTCTTCGGACCCCCAGAAAGAGACCCAGTACTTC. This codes for CASSDPQKETQYF. The chain combines TRBV30 with TRBJ2-5; D is unresolved. V dropped 7 bases and J dropped 3 bases, with 15 bases sitting between them. The CDR3 is 13 amino acids. Germline assignment: CDR1 GTSNPN and CDR2 SVGIG (reference sequence).

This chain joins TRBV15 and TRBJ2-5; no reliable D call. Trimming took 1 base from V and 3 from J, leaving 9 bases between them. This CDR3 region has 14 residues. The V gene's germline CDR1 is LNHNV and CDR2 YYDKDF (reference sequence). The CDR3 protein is CATSRADGEETQYF. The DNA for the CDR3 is TGTGCCACCAGCAGAGCTGACGGAGAAGAGACCCAGTACTTC. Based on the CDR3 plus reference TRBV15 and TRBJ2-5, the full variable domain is DAMVIQNPRYQVTQFGKPVTLSCSQTLNHNVMYWYQQKSSQAPKLLFHYYDKDFNNEADTPDNFQSRRPNTSFCFLDIRSPGLGDTAMYLCATSRADGEETQYFGPGTRLLVL.

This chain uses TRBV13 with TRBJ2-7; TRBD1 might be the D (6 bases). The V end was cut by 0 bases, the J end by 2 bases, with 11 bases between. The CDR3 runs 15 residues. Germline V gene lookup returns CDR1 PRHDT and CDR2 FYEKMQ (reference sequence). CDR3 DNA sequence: TGTGCCAGCAGCTTAGGACAGGGCGTACCCTACGAGCAGTACTTC. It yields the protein CASSLGQGVPYEQYF. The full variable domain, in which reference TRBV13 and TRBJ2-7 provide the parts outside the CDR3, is AAGVIQSPRHLIKEKRETATLKCYPIPRHDTVYWYQQGPGQDPQFLISFYEKMQSDKGSIPDRFSAQQFSDYHSELNMSSLELGDSALYFCASSLGQGVPYEQYFGPGTRLTVT.

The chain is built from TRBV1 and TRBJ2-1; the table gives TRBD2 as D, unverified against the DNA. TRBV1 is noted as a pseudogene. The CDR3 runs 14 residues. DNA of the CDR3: TGCACCAGCAGCCAATATGCGACTAACAATGAGCAGTTCTTC. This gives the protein CTSSQYATNNEQFF.

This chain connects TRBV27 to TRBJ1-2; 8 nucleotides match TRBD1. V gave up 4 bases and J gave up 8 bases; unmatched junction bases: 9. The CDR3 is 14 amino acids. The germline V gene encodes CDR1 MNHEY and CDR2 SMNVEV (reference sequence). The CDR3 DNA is TGTGCCAGCAGTTCTACGCAGGGGGCGGGAGGCTACACCTTC. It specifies CASSSTQGAGGYTF.

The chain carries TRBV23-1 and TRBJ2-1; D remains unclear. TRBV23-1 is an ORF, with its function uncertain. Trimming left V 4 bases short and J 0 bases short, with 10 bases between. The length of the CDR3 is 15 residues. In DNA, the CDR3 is TGCGCCAGCAGTCTAGGGCAGAGCTCCTACAATGAGCAGTTCTTC. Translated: CASSLGQSSYNEQFF.

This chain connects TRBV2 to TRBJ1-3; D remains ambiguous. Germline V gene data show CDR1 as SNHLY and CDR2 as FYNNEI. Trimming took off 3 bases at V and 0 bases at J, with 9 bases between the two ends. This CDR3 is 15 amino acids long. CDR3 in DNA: TGTGCCAGCAGTGATTCGGGATTCTCTGGAAACACCATATATTTT. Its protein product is CASSDSGFSGNTIYF.

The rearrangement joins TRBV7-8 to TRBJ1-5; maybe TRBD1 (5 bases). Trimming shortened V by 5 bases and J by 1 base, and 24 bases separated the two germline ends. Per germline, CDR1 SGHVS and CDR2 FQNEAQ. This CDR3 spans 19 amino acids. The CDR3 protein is CASSPAREWGWGSNQPQHF. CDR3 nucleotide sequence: TGTGCCAGCAGCCCTGCTAGAGAATGGGGTTGGGGGAGCAATCAGCCCCAGCATTTT.

The CDR3 nucleotides read TGTGCCAGCAGACCCGGGACATCAGGAGGCTACACCTTC. This codes for CASRPGTSGGYTF. The chain carries TRBV6-5 and TRBJ1-2, with TRBD1 as a possible D gene (6 bases). The ends were cut back, 6 bases at V and 8 bases at J, with 16 bases in the middle. CDR3 length: 13 residues. Germline V gene lookup returns CDR1 MNHEY and CDR2 SVGAGI.

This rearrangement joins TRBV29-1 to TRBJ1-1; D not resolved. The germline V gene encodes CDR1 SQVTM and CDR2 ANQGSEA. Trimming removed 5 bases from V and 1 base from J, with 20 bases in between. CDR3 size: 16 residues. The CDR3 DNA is TGCAGCGTTCTCAGGTGGGTGGAGGTGGAGAACACTGAAGCTTTCTTT. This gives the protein CSVLRWVEVENTEAFF.

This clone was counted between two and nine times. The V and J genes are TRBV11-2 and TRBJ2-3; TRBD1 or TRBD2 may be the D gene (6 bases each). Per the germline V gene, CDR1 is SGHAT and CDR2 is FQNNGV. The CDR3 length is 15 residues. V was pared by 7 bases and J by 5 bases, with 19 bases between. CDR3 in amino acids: CASTTPGAIGDTQYF. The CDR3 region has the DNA TGTGCCAGCACTACCCCGGGGGCAATTGGAGATACGCAGTATTTT.